A single sample is the source of the 10 T cell receptor beta chains below, sequenced in a study of PD-1 blockade in mismatch repair-deficient tumors. Some clones are missing from TCRdb's copy, which holds only in-frame ones; the method was immunoSEQ multiplex PCR. This repertoire shows roughly 80,000 clones, about 85% found once; its top ten account for around 2.7%. This specimen was peripheral blood, taken 12 weeks after starting pembrolizumab. All receptors come from an adult with mismatch repair-deficient cancer.

The chain has TRBV7-3 and TRBJ2-1, with 7 bases identical to TRBD2. The V gene end was trimmed by 5 bases and the J gene end by 6 bases; junction bases not matched to a gene: 16. The CDR3 has 17 amino acids. Germline V gives CDR1 SGHTA, CDR2 FQGTGA. In DNA, the CDR3 is TGTGCCAGCAGCCCCCGTCCGAGCGGGGTAATTAGCAATGAGCAGTTCTTC. Translation gives CASSPRPSGVISNEQFF.

The chain joins TRBV11-2 to TRBJ2-3; no definite D call. The V gene lost 1 base and the J gene lost 2 bases, with 10 bases spanning the gap. The CDR3 totals 15 residues. Per the germline V gene, CDR1 is SGHAT and CDR2 is FQNNGV. CDR3 amino acids: CASSLVAFPTDTQYF. As DNA, the CDR3 is TGTGCCAGCAGCTTAGTTGCGTTTCCCACAGATACGCAGTATTTT.

The genes are TRBV29-1 and TRBJ2-5; the match to TRBD1 covers 8 bases. Germline V lookup: CDR1 SQVTM, CDR2 ANQGSEA. The CDR3 is 14 amino acids. With 3 bases clipped from V and 1 base from J, the junction kept 4 bases outside the gene matches. The CDR3 bases are TGCAGCGTTGAGTTGGGGACAGGCCAAGAGACCCAGTACTTC. It yields the protein CSVELGTGQETQYF.

V is TRBV27 and J is TRBJ1-5; D might be TRBD1 (5 bases). Germline CDR1 MNHEY, CDR2 SMNVEV (reference sequence). The V end was cut by 0 bases, the J end by 5 bases, with 11 bases between. The CDR3 is made up of 15 amino acids. This CDR3 is CASSLSWQGHQPQHF. CDR3 sequence (DNA): TGTGCCAGCAGTTTATCGTGGCAGGGCCATCAGCCCCAGCATTTT.

This rearrangement joins TRBV6-5 to TRBJ2-5; TRBD2 aligns across 11 bases. The CDR3 contains 16 residues. The junction had 9 bases not matched to a gene; V was cut back by 4 bases and J by 5 bases. The germline V gene has CDR1 MNHEY and CDR2 SVGAGI. CDR3 region: CASSSLVLAGVETQYF. The CDR3 DNA reads TGTGCCAGCAGTTCTCTCGTACTAGCGGGAGTTGAGACCCAGTACTTC.

The chain uses TRBV11-2 and TRBJ2-7; the D is unclear. This CDR3 has 13 amino acids. V gave up 1 base and J gave up 2 bases, with 6 bases separating them. CDR1 SGHAT and CDR2 FQNNGV come from the germline V gene. The CDR3 loop is CASSLATAYEQYF. The CDR3 nucleotides are TGTGCCAGCAGCTTAGCCACAGCCTACGAGCAGTACTTC.

This clone was seen ten or more times. The chain couples TRBV7-9 to TRBJ2-3; D not certain. The germline V gene encodes CDR1 SEHNR and CDR2 FQNEAQ (reference sequence). V was clipped by 6 bases and J by 6 bases, with 19 bases between them. CDR3 size: 15 residues. Written as DNA, the CDR3 is TGTGCCAGCAGAAATCGGGTGGACCCCTCCGATACGCAGTATTTT. It is translated as CASRNRVDPSDTQYF.

The chain uses TRBV7-8 and TRBJ2-1; 9 bases agree with TRBD2. There are 16 residues in the CDR3. Germline assignment: CDR1 SGHVS and CDR2 FQNEAQ. Trimming took 2 bases from V and 4 from J; bases not matched to a gene: 6. The chain's CDR3 is CASSLSWTSVYNEQFF. The CDR3 DNA follows: TGTGCCAGCAGCTTATCGTGGACTAGCGTTTACAATGAGCAGTTCTTC. The variable domain in full, with the rest retrieved from reference TRBV7-8 and TRBJ2-1, is GAGVSQSPRYKVAKRGQDVALRCDPISGHVSLFWYQQALGQGPEFLTYFQNEAQLDKSGLPSDRFFAERPEGSVSTLKIQRTQQEDSAVYLCASSLSWTSVYNEQFFGPGTRLTVL.

This sequence joins TRBV7-3 and TRBJ2-1; 13 bases line up with TRBD2. The V segment lost 5 bases and the J segment 3 bases; nucleotides outside the gene matches: 4. Germline CDR1 reads SGHTA; CDR2 reads FQGTGA. This CDR3 spans 16 amino acids. The CDR3 sequence is CASSRTSGSVYNEQFF. The CDR3, as DNA: TGTGCCAGCAGCCGGACTAGCGGGAGTGTCTACAATGAGCAGTTCTTC.

This clone was seen only a few times. The sample holds other DNA sequences that translate to the same CDR3. This rearrangement joins TRBV4-1 to TRBJ2-5; D remains unclear. Between the trimmed V and J ends, which lost 1 base and 5 bases, there was a span of 17 bases. This CDR3 has 16 amino acids. Germline-derived CDR1 and CDR2 are MGHRA and YSYEKL. The CDR3 sequence: CASSQVNLGFSETQYF. Here the CDR3 DNA reads TGCGCCAGCAGCCAAGTTAATTTGGGGTTTAGTGAGACCCAGTACTTC.